The 13 T cell receptor beta chains listed next were all sequenced from one sample in a study of patients and donors after allogeneic stem cell transplantation. Using its own MiXCR run on the RT-PCR reads, TCRdb lists one record per CDR3 protein. The data contain tens of thousands of distinct CDR3 sequences, approximately 5.2% of them singletons. The sequencing sample was made of blood, either unsorted or a sorted T cell fraction (not recorded which). These receptors came from a human donor who was either an allogeneic HSCT recipient or a stem cell or donor lymphocyte infusion donor (not recorded which). It is not recorded whose cells these are; they may come from a transplant donor.

In its sample, this clonotype was seen many times. The rearrangement joins TRBV12-3 or TRBV12-4 to TRBJ2-3; 9 bases match TRBD2. V lost 1 base and J lost 2; bases outside the gene matches: 10. This CDR3 region has 18 residues. Written as DNA, the CDR3 is TGTGCCAGCAGTTTAGGAACCTATAGCGGGGGCCTCACAGATACGCAGTATTTT. It yields the protein CASSLGTYSGGLTDTQYF.

This rearrangement joins TRBV7-3 to TRBJ2-3; 7 nucleotides agree with TRBD2. Germline CDR1 is SGHTA and CDR2 is FQGTGA. The CDR3 is 14 amino acids. V was pared by 3 bases and J by 5 bases, with 5 bases of the junction left unmatched. The CDR3 bases are TGTGCCAGCAGCTTGAGCGGGATGGGAGATACGCAGTATTTT. It encodes CASSLSGMGDTQYF.

This clonotype has at least ten counts. The chain combines TRBV18 with TRBJ2-7, with D possibly matching TRBD1 (5 bases). Germline V gene data show CDR1 as KGHSH and CDR2 as LQKENI. The CDR3 runs 14 residues. V lost 3 bases and J lost 0, with 9 bases in between. CDR3 loop: CASSPGLVSYEQYF. DNA of the CDR3: TGTGCCAGCTCACCGGGGCTCGTCTCCTACGAGCAGTACTTC.

This clonotype was detected ten times or more. The chain has TRBV7-3 and TRBJ2-2; 10 bases map to TRBD1. Germline V gives CDR1 SGHTA, CDR2 FQGTGA. The junction had 6 bases not matched to a gene; V was cut back by 4 bases and J by 4 bases. CDR3 length equals 16 residues. CDR3 in amino acids: CASSSPGTGVTGELFF. In nucleotides, the CDR3 is TGTGCCAGCAGCTCCCCCGGGACAGGGGTCACCGGGGAGCTGTTTTTT. Looking up the rest from reference TRBV7-3 and TRBJ2-2 gives the full variable domain: GAGVSQTPSNKVTEKGKYVELRCDPISGHTALYWYRQSLGQGPEFLIYFQGTGAADDSGLPNDRFFAVRPEGSVSTLKIQRTERGDSAVYLCASSSPGTGVTGELFFGEGSRLTVL.

This rearrangement joins TRBV12-3 or TRBV12-4 to TRBJ1-4, with 7 bases identical to TRBD1. This CDR3 spans 14 amino acids. J gave up 8 bases and V 1 base, and 4 bases lay outside the gene matches. CDR3 region: CASSLVAGGEKLFF. Here the CDR3 DNA reads TGTGCCAGCAGTTTAGTGGCAGGGGGGGAAAAACTGTTTTTT.

This clonotype came up many times. The J gene is TRBJ1-2, the V gene TRBV7-9; maybe TRBD1 (5 bases). Germline V lookup: CDR1 SEHNR, CDR2 FQNEAQ (reference sequence). The V end lost 2 bases, the J end lost 4 bases, and 11 bases lay between the germline ends. The CDR3 sequence is 14 residues long. CDR3 in amino acids: CASSLQQGGYGYTF. The CDR3 DNA is TGTGCCAGCAGCTTACAGCAGGGAGGCTATGGCTACACCTTC.

This clonotype appeared many times. CDR3 residues: CASSIFGDTQYF. The DNA for the CDR3 is TGTGCCAGTAGTATATTTGGAGATACGCAGTATTTT. V and J are TRBV19 and TRBJ2-3; unclear D gene. Germline CDR1 is LNHDA and CDR2 is SQIVND (reference sequence). There are 12 residues in the CDR3. V was pared by 2 bases and J by 5 bases, with 5 bases between. The full variable domain, rest sourced from reference TRBV19 and TRBJ2-3, is DGGITQSPKYLFRKEGQNVTLSCEQNLNHDAMYWYRQDPGQGLRLIYYSQIVNDFQKGDIAEGYSVSREKKESFPLTVTSAQKNPTAFYLCASSIFGDTQYFGPGTRLTVL.

This clonotype has more than one count but fewer than ten. The V call is TRBV19, the J call TRBJ2-7; tentative D call: TRBD1 (6 bases). The CDR3 covers 14 residues. Per the germline V gene, CDR1 is LNHDA and CDR2 is SQIVND (reference sequence). V lost 2 bases and J 3 bases, leaving 11 bases between the germline ends. CDR3 amino acids: CASSIRGGDYEQYF. CDR3 in DNA: TGTGCCAGTAGTATACGAGGGGGTGACTACGAGCAGTACTTC.

This clonotype was observed many times. This chain joins TRBV20-1 and TRBJ2-1; 9 nucleotides align to TRBD2. V shed 5 bases, J shed 2 bases, and the junction held 4 bases outside the gene matches. This CDR3 has 14 amino acids. Germline lookup yields CDR1 DFQATT and CDR2 SNEGSKA (reference sequence). The CDR3 DNA is TGCAGTGCTGGAATAGCGGGGGCCTACAATGAGCAGTTCTTC. Protein sequence: CSAGIAGAYNEQFF.

This clonotype was seen many times. The chain uses TRBV19 and TRBJ1-1; tentative D call: TRBD1 (6 bases). The CDR3 loop spans 12 amino acids. Trimming shortened V by 5 bases and J by 6 bases, and 10 bases separated the two germline ends. The V gene's germline CDR1 is LNHDA and CDR2 SQIVND (reference sequence). The CDR3: CASSPRQAEAFF. The CDR3 DNA follows: TGTGCCAGTAGTCCCAGACAGGCTGAAGCTTTCTTT.

There are a few counts of this clonotype. This chain connects TRBV2 to TRBJ1-1; 7 bases fit TRBD1. Germline-derived CDR1 and CDR2 are SNHLY and FYNNEI. The CDR3 has 13 residues. V was clipped by 6 bases and J by 8 bases; unmatched bases: 9. CDR3 DNA: TGTGCCAGCAGCCCGACAGGGCTCGGGGAAGCTTTCTTT. Amino acid sequence: CASSPTGLGEAFF. The full variable domain, rest sourced from reference TRBV2 and TRBJ1-1, is EPEVTQTPSHQVTQMGQEVILRCVPISNHLYFYWYRQILGQKVEFLVSFYNNEISEKSEIFDDQFSVERPDGSNFTLKIRSTKLEDSAMYFCASSPTGLGEAFFGQGTRLTVV.

This clonotype was counted between two and nine times. The chain links TRBV10-1 to TRBJ2-2, with 11 positions matching TRBD2. The V segment lost 5 bases and the J segment 7 bases; nucleotides outside the gene matches: 3. Germline values: CDR1 WNHNN, CDR2 SYGVQD (reference sequence). There are 14 residues in the CDR3. In DNA form, the CDR3 reads TGCGCCAGCAGTACTAGCGGGAGTAGCGGGGAGCTGTTTTTT. Translated, it gives CASSTSGSSGELFF.

This clonotype appeared a few times. The chain couples TRBV29-1 to TRBJ2-3; 11 bases agree with TRBD1. After removal of 1 base from V and 1 base from J, the junction contained 10 bases not matched to a gene. CDR1 is SQVTM, CDR2 ANQGSEA, per germline. The CDR3 contains 18 residues. The CDR3 region has the DNA TGCAGCGTTGAAGGAAGCGGACAGGGGGCTCTGGGCACAGATACGCAGTATTTT. The encoded protein is CSVEGSGQGALGTDTQYF.